This T cell receptor beta chain was retrieved from a study of OX40 agonist ivuxolimab in advanced cancers. TCRdb's table, derived via immunoSEQ multiplex PCR, lists solely in-frame clones and lacks some. The table records about 79,000 clones, 91% of them present only once. The CDR3 has 14 residues. CDR1 and CDR2 from the germline V gene are MDHEN and SYDVKM. Trimming removed 8 bases from V and 5 bases from J; junction bases left unmatched: 4. The receptor was isolated from an adult with an advanced solid tumor such as melanoma, head and neck, liver or kidney cancer. The chain couples TRBV28 to TRBJ2-2, with 11 bases aligning to TRBD2. Sequenced here: CD4+ or CD8+ T cells sorted from blood, sampled in a trial of the OX40 agonist ivuxolimab. CDR3 nucleotide sequence: TGTGCCAGCTTTAGCGGGAGGGGTACCGGGGAGCTGTTTTTT. This gives the protein CASFSGRGTGELFF.